The 30 T cell receptor beta chains presented below share a single source sample, sequenced in a study of CXCR3-negative and CXCR3-positive naive CD8 T cells. Points from the study as a whole: The TRB CDR3s that CXCR3-positive naive cells carried were more hydrophobic than those of CXCR3-negative naive cells.

These receptors are not linked to any known antigen. UMI-tagged TRB cDNA libraries were built via 5' RACE. TCRdb re-called the 5' RACE reads; every CDR3 protein appears as one record, without DNA. The sample table sets out some 140,000 distinct CDR3 sequences. The source material was naive CXCR3+ CD8+ T cells from blood. Subset in this sample: CD45RO-CCR7+CD27+CD95- naive CD8+ T cells expressing CXCR3 (TNR3+). Receptors originate from a human donor in good health. Some clones in this sample may be carry-over from other donors' samples.

This chain joins TRBV20-1 and TRBJ2-1; TCRdb names TRBD2, which stays unverified in the absence of DNA. Germline CDR1 is DFQATT and CDR2 is SNEGSKA (reference sequence). The CDR3 loop spans 15 amino acids. The CDR3 here is CSAPRAEREYNEQFF.

The V and J genes are TRBV7-6 and TRBJ1-1. The CDR3 has 13 residues. Germline values: CDR1 SGHVS, CDR2 FNYEAQ. The CDR3 sequence: CASSATVNTEAFF. Using reference TRBV7-6 and TRBJ1-1 for the parts outside the CDR3, the full variable domain is GAGVSQSPRYKVTKRGQDVALRCDPISGHVSLYWYRQALGQGPEFLTYFNYEAQQDKSGLPNDRFSAERPEGSISTLTIQRTEQRDSAMYRCASSATVNTEAFFGQGTRLTVV.

V gene TRBV7-3 combines with J gene TRBJ2-2; TCRdb gives TRBD1 as the D gene, but with no DNA this cannot be confirmed. CDR1 and CDR2 (germline): SGHTA, FQGTGA. The CDR3 loop spans 16 amino acids. CDR3 loop: CASSRARTGDTGELFF.

V usage is TRBV11-1 and J usage is TRBJ2-3; TCRdb selects TRBD2, and the lack of DNA leaves this call unchecked. Germline V CDR1 and CDR2: SGHAT, FQDESV (reference sequence). This CDR3 has 15 amino acids. The CDR3 loop reads CASSPGLVSPDTQYF.

V usage is TRBV19 and J usage is TRBJ1-1. The CDR3 consists of 13 residues. Germline-derived CDR1 and CDR2 are LNHDA and SQIVND (reference sequence). The chain's CDR3 is CATKFGLNTEAFF.

V gene TRBV29-1 combines with J gene TRBJ2-3; the TRBD1 assignment by TCRdb is unverifiable without DNA. The CDR3 sequence is 15 residues long. Germline assignment: CDR1 SQVTM and CDR2 ANQGSEA. The CDR3 loop is CSVHPAGQGGDTQYF.

This chain connects TRBV5-1 to TRBJ2-7. The CDR3 is 11 residues long. CDR1 SGHRS and CDR2 YFSETQ come from the germline V gene. CDR3 region: CASSSDRAQYF. The whole variable domain, filled in from reference TRBV5-1 and TRBJ2-7, reads KAGVTQTPRYLIKTRGQQVTLSCSPISGHRSVSWYQQTPGQGLQFLFEYFSETQRNKGNFPGRFSGRQFSNSRSEMNVSTLELGDSALYLCASSSDRAQYFGPGTRLTVT.

This chain joins TRBV20-1 and TRBJ1-6; TCRdb names TRBD1, which stays unverified in the absence of DNA. The germline CDR1 and CDR2 sequences are DFQATT and SNEGSKA (reference sequence). The CDR3 totals 15 residues. The chain's CDR3 is CSARDPYRDNPPLHF.

The rearrangement joins TRBV7-9 to TRBJ2-2; TCRdb's D call, TRBD1, is unchecked because there is no DNA. The CDR3 is 16 amino acids. The germline CDR1 and CDR2 sequences are SEHNR and FQNEAQ (reference sequence). The CDR3 is CASSSTGTVYTGELFF.

V and J are TRBV7-2 and TRBJ2-7; TCRdb lists TRBD2, though no DNA is available to test this call. Per germline, CDR1 SGHTA and CDR2 FQGNSA. The CDR3 runs to 16 residues. CDR3 sequence: CASSLEAGGLVYEQYF.

The chain links TRBV7-9 to TRBJ2-1. Looked up from germline, CDR1 is SEHNR and CDR2 is FQNEAQ (reference sequence). CDR3 length equals 11 residues. CDR3 residues: CASLEFNEQFF.

This chain's CDR3 is CASSSVFSGRGDIQYF. The chain combines TRBV7-9 with TRBJ2-4; TCRdb designates TRBD1, a call that cannot be tested without DNA. CDR1 SEHNR and CDR2 FQNEAQ come from the germline V gene (reference sequence). The CDR3 covers 16 residues. The full variable domain, with the rest looked up from reference TRBV7-9 and TRBJ2-4, is DTGVSQNPRHKITKRGQNVTFRCDPISEHNRLYWYRQTLGQGPEFLTYFQNEAQLEKSRLLSDRFSAERPKGSFSTLEIQRTEQGDSAMYLCASSSVFSGRGDIQYFGAGTRLSVL.

V usage is TRBV28 and J usage is TRBJ2-1; TCRdb selects TRBD1, and the lack of DNA leaves this call unchecked. The CDR3 has 15 residues. Germline V CDR1 and CDR2: MDHEN, SYDVKM. Here the CDR3 reads CASSAGGRTNDEQFF.

The V gene is TRBV4-3, the J gene TRBJ2-7. Germline lookup yields CDR1 LGHNA and CDR2 YSLEER. CDR3 length: 14 amino acids. The CDR3: CASSQDHSSYEQYF.

The chain is built from TRBV28 and TRBJ2-7; the D call of TRBD2 rests on TCRdb alone, since no DNA is present to check it. The CDR3 spans 13 residues. Per the germline V gene, CDR1 is MDHEN and CDR2 is SYDVKM. The CDR3 is CASRGTSGYEQYF.

The chain has TRBV7-9 and TRBJ2-1; no DNA is available, so the TRBD2 call from TCRdb remains unchecked. CDR1 is SEHNR, CDR2 FQNEAQ, per germline (reference sequence). The CDR3 extends over 13 amino acids. The CDR3 spells CASTSGSHNEQFF.

V is TRBV4-2 and J is TRBJ1-5. In germline, CDR1 is LGHNA, CDR2 YNFKEQ. The CDR3 is made up of 15 amino acids. CDR3 residues: CASSQDVGMNQPQHF.

This sequence joins TRBV20-1 and TRBJ1-1. Germline V lookup: CDR1 DFQATT, CDR2 SNEGSKA (reference sequence). The CDR3 is 15 residues long. The CDR3 is CSARDPDLPRTEAFF.

The V call is TRBV29-1, the J call TRBJ2-5; checking the TCRdb D call of TRBD2 is not possible without DNA. Germline V gene data show CDR1 as SQVTM and CDR2 as ANQGSEA. This CDR3 is 12 amino acids long. CDR3 protein: CSAALAGGEYNF.

This rearrangement joins TRBV28 to TRBJ1-4; TCRdb proposes TRBD1, but this gene call is untestable without DNA. This CDR3 has 13 amino acids. The germline V gene encodes CDR1 MDHEN and CDR2 SYDVKM. The CDR3 reads CASSFPSGEKLFF.

This rearrangement joins TRBV25-1 to TRBJ1-1. Germline values: CDR1 MGHDK, CDR2 SYGVNS. The CDR3 runs to 14 residues. The CDR3 region is CASSDEGWGTEAFF.

The genes are TRBV15 and TRBJ1-1. Germline V gene sequence: CDR1 LNHNV, CDR2 YYDKDF (reference sequence). The CDR3 is 15 residues long. The chain's CDR3 is CATSREADKYTEAFF.

CDR3 protein: CSARDLQSHTDTQYF. This sequence joins TRBV20-1 and TRBJ2-3. This CDR3 has 15 amino acids. Per the germline V gene, CDR1 is DFQATT and CDR2 is SNEGSKA (reference sequence).

The J gene is TRBJ2-5, the V gene TRBV12-3 or TRBV12-4. CDR3 length equals 14 residues. CDR3 residues: CASSRLVYQETQYF.

The chain joins TRBV7-9 to TRBJ1-1. Germline CDR1 SEHNR, CDR2 FQNEAQ (reference sequence). The CDR3 length is 12 residues. The CDR3 reads CASSSGYTEAFF.

The gene calls are TRBV20-1 and TRBJ1-1; TCRdb names TRBD1, which stays unverified in the absence of DNA. The length of the CDR3 is 15 residues. The germline V gene has CDR1 DFQATT and CDR2 SNEGSKA (reference sequence). This CDR3 is CSARDPPDTGDEAFF.

This chain connects TRBV7-3 to TRBJ2-1; TCRdb gives TRBD1 as the D gene, but with no DNA this cannot be confirmed. The CDR3 is made up of 14 amino acids. Germline CDR1 reads SGHTA; CDR2 reads FQGTGA. The CDR3 spells CASSQGLGKSEQFF.

The gene calls are TRBV28 and TRBJ2-7; checking the TCRdb D call of TRBD1 is not possible without DNA. Germline CDR1 reads MDHEN; CDR2 reads SYDVKM. This CDR3 has 15 residues. The CDR3 loop is CASSFRGPRAYEQYF.

The chain uses TRBV6-4 and TRBJ2-1; lacking DNA, the TRBD2 call made by TCRdb goes unchecked. The CDR3 covers 15 residues. CDR1 MRHNA and CDR2 SNTAGT come from the germline V gene. The CDR3 sequence is CASSLISGMYNEQFF.

The rearrangement links TRBV6-5 to TRBJ2-1; TCRdb lists TRBD1, though no DNA is available to test this call. From germline, CDR1 is MNHEY and CDR2 SVGAGI. The CDR3 runs to 13 residues. The CDR3 spells CASSYPGENEQFF.